This paragraph covers one TCR beta chain sequence. These data originate in a study of blood T cell repertoires in COVID-19. This CDR3 contains 15 residues. With 5 bases clipped from V and 4 bases from J, the junction kept 7 bases outside the gene matches. Germline V CDR1 and CDR2: SSHAT, FNYEAQ (reference sequence). The table came from immunoSEQ multiplex PCR; TCRdb's copy has only in-frame clones and leaves some out. The sample has tens of thousands of clones; about 83% are singletons. Sequencing was done on a sample of peripheral blood. The rearrangement joins TRBV7-7 to TRBJ2-2; TRBD1 matches at 7 bases. The origin of this receptor is a man between 50 and 59 years old with acute or convalescent COVID-19. CDR3 protein: CASSPRTGATGELFF. CDR3 sequence (DNA): TGTGCCAGCAGCCCCCGTACAGGGGCCACCGGGGAGCTGTTTTTT.